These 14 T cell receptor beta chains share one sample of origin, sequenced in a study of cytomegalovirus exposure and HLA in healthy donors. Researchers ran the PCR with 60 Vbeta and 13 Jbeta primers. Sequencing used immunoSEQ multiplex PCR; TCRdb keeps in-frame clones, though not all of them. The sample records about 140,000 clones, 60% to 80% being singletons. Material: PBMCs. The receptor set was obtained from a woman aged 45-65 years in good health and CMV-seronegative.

CDR3 residues: CASRPLSDRGTEAFF. CDR3 coding DNA: TGTGCCAGCCGCCCCTTGTCAGATCGGGGCACTGAAGCTTTCTTT. This chain uses TRBV6-1 with TRBJ1-1; D is undetermined. Germline values: CDR1 MNHNS, CDR2 SASEGT. The CDR3 has 15 residues. V lost 8 bases, J lost 4 bases, and 20 bases lay in between.

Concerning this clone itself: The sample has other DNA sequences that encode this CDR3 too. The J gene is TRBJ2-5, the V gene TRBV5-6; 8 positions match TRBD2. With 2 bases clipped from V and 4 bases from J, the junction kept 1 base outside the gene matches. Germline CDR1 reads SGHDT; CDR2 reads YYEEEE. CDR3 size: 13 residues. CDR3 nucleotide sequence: TGTGCCAGCAGCTTAGCGGGAGTAGAGACCCAGTACTTC. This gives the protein CASSLAGVETQYF.

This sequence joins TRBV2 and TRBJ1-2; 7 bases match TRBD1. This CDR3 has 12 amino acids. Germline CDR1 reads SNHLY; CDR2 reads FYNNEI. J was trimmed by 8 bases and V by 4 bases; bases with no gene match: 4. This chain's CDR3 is CASSGTGGGYTF. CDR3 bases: TGTGCCAGCAGTGGGACAGGTGGGGGCTACACCTTC.

The CDR3 is CASSLEGQAPGGYTF. The CDR3 bases are TGTGCCAGCAGCTTGGAGGGACAGGCACCGGGTGGCTACACCTTC. This chain connects TRBV5-5 to TRBJ1-2; 8 bases match TRBD1. The germline CDR1 and CDR2 sequences are SGHKS and YYEKEE (reference sequence). V was clipped by 0 bases and J by 7 bases; unmatched bases: 8. The CDR3 sequence is 15 residues long.

The CDR3 bases are TGTGCCAGCAGCACCCGAGCTCTTGATATTAATTCACCCCTCCACTTT. Residues: CASSTRALDINSPLHF. This chain connects TRBV9 to TRBJ1-6; D not resolved. Trimming removed 4 bases at V and 6 bases at J, with 17 bases between. The CDR3 contains 16 residues. Germline V gene sequence: CDR1 SGDLS, CDR2 YYNGEE.

The DNA for the CDR3 is TGTGCCAGCAGTCGTCCGGGACTAGCGGGGGATGAGCAGTTCTTC. This encodes CASSRPGLAGDEQFF. The chain joins TRBV27 to TRBJ2-1, with TRBD2 matching over 14 bases. The V gene's germline CDR1 is MNHEY and CDR2 SMNVEV (reference sequence). This CDR3 spans 15 amino acids. Unmatched junction bases numbered 5, after V lost 5 bases and J lost 8 bases.

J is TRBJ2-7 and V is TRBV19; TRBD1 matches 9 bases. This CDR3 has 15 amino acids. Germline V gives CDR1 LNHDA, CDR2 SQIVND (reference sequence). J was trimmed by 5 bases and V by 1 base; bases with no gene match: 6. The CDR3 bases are TGTGCCAGTAGTATAGGCCGGACAGGGGCCCACGAGCAGTACTTC. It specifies CASSIGRTGAHEQYF. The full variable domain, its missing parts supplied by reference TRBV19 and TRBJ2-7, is DGGITQSPKYLFRKEGQNVTLSCEQNLNHDAMYWYRQDPGQGLRLIYYSQIVNDFQKGDIAEGYSVSREKKESFPLTVTSAQKNPTAFYLCASSIGRTGAHEQYFGPGTRLTVT.

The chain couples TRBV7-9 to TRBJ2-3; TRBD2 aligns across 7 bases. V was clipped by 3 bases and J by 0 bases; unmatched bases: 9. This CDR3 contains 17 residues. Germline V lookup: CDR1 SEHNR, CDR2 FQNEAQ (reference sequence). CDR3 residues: CASSLPSGRRSTDTQYF. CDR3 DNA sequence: TGTGCCAGCAGCTTGCCTAGCGGCAGGCGTAGCACAGATACGCAGTATTTT.

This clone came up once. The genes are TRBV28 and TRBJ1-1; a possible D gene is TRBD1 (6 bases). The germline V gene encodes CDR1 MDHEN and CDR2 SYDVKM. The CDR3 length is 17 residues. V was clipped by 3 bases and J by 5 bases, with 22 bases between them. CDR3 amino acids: CASSFGGIGGRRTEAFF. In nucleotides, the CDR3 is TGTGCCAGCAGTTTTGGGGGTATAGGGGGAAGAAGGACTGAAGCTTTCTTT.

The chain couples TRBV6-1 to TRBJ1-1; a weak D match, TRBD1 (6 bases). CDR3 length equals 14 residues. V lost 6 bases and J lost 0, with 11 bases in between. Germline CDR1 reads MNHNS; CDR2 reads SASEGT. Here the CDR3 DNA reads TGTGCCAGCAGATTCGGACAGTTGAACACTGAAGCTTTCTTT. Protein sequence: CASRFGQLNTEAFF.

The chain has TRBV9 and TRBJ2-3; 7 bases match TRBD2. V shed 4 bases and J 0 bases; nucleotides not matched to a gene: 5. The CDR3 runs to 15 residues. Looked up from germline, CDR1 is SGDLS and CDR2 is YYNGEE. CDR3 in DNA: TGTGCCAGCAGCCGCGGCGGGGGTAGCACAGATACGCAGTATTTT. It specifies CASSRGGGSTDTQYF.

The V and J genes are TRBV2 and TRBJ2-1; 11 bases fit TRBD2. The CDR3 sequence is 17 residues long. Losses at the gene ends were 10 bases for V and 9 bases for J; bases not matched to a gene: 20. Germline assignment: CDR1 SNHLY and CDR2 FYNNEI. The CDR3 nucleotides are TGTGCCACTCAGGGTAGCGGGGGGGCCCGAGCACGGGGTGAGCAGTTCTTC. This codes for CATQGSGGARARGEQFF. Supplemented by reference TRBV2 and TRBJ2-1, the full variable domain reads EPEVTQTPSHQVTQMGQEVILRCVPISNHLYFYWYRQILGQKVEFLVSFYNNEISEKSEIFDDQFSVERPDGSNFTLKIRSTKLEDSAMYFCATQGSGGARARGEQFFGPGTRLTVL.

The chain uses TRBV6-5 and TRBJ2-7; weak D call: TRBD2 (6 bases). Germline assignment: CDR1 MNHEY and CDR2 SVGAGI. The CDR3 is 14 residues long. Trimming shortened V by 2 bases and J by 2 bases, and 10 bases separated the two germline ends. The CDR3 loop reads CASSYVAATYEQYF. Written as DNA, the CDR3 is TGTGCCAGCAGTTACGTAGCGGCCACCTACGAGCAGTACTTC.

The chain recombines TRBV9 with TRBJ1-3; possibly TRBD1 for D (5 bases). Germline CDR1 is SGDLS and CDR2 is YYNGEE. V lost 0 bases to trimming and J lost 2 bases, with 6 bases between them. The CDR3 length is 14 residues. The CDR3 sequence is CASSVGRAGNTIYF. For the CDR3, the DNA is TGTGCCAGCAGCGTAGGCAGGGCTGGAAACACCATATATTTT.